The 30 T cell receptor beta chains given below trace back to one sample, sequenced in a study of Graves' ophthalmopathy and Graves' hyperthyroidism. As the template, RNA transcripts were used to amplify TCR beta CDR3 regions. The workflow started with a first-round RT-PCR run with HTBI primers and then moved on to a second-round multiplex PCR. TCRdb fed the multiplex PCR reads into MiXCR, producing one record per CDR3 protein. The sample holds 300,000 to 400,000 distinct CDR3 sequences, around a sixth seen once. Material: peripheral blood. These receptors were collected from an adult man with Graves' ophthalmopathy.

This clonotype was detected many times. V gene TRBV7-9 combines with J gene TRBJ1-1; no reliable D call. The V gene's germline CDR1 is SEHNR and CDR2 FQNEAQ (reference sequence). V was pared by 5 bases and J by 3 bases, with 10 bases between. The CDR3 has 13 residues. The CDR3 nucleotides read TGTGCCAGCAGCCCCTATCTCGACACTGAAGCTTTCTTT. This codes for CASSPYLDTEAFF. Full variable domain (rest looked up from reference TRBV7-9 and TRBJ1-1): DTGVSQNPRHKITKRGQNVTFRCDPISEHNRLYWYRQTLGQGPEFLTYFQNEAQLEKSRLLSDRFSAERPKGSFSTLEIQRTEQGDSAMYLCASSPYLDTEAFFGQGTRLTVV.

This clonotype has a count of ten or more. The chain carries TRBV2 and TRBJ2-2; tentatively, D is TRBD1 (6 bases). V shed 6 bases and J shed 4 bases, with 12 bases lying between them. Germline V gene lookup returns CDR1 SNHLY and CDR2 FYNNEI. This CDR3 is 14 amino acids long. The CDR3 sequence: CASSFWGRTGELFF. The DNA of the CDR3 is TGTGCCAGCAGCTTCTGGGGGCGCACCGGGGAGCTGTTTTTT.

In this sample, this clonotype turned up many times. This chain joins TRBV10-3 and TRBJ2-7; 10 bases agree with TRBD2. The trim removed 3 bases at V and 6 bases at J, leaving 8 bases unmatched. The germline V gene encodes CDR1 ENHRY and CDR2 SYGVKD. The CDR3 runs to 15 residues. CDR3 in DNA: TGTGCCATCAGTGATTCTACTAGCGGGATCTCCGAGCAGTACTTC. As protein: CAISDSTSGISEQYF.

As DNA, the CDR3 is TGTGCCAGTAGTATTCCTCCTCGGACAGGGCCCTTGAACTATGGCTACACCTTC. Translating gives CASSIPPRTGPLNYGYTF. The V call is TRBV19, the J call TRBJ1-2; the match to TRBD1 covers 8 bases. The germline CDR1 and CDR2 sequences are LNHDA and SQIVND (reference sequence). Trimming at V came to 3 bases and at J to 2 bases, leaving 14 bases not matched to a gene. The CDR3 extends over 18 amino acids.

Many counts were recorded for this clonotype. The J gene is TRBJ2-7, the V gene TRBV6-5, with unresolved D. Trimming shortened V by 2 bases and J by 3 bases, and 11 bases separated the two germline ends. Germline V gene sequence: CDR1 MNHEY, CDR2 SVGAGI. CDR3 length equals 14 residues. This chain's CDR3 is CASSYVDGDYEQYF. The CDR3 bases are TGTGCCAGCAGTTACGTGGACGGAGACTACGAGCAGTACTTC.

This clonotype showed up many times. CDR3 DNA sequence: TGTGCCAGCAGCGAAAGAGGAGGGTGGGGCACTGAAGCTTTCTTT. This codes for CASSERGGWGTEAFF. J is TRBJ1-1 and V is TRBV7-2; D is unresolved. This CDR3 contains 15 residues. V lost 5 bases to trimming and J lost 4 bases, with 17 bases between them. CDR1 and CDR2 from the germline V gene are SGHTA and FQGNSA.

This clonotype has a count of ten or more. The rearrangement links TRBV5-1 to TRBJ1-2; 8 nucleotides agree with TRBD1. CDR1 SGHRS and CDR2 YFSETQ come from the germline V gene. CDR3 size: 15 residues. The V segment lost 0 bases and the J segment 7 bases; nucleotides outside the gene matches: 8. CDR3 sequence: CASSLAFTGGSGYTF. In DNA, the CDR3 is TGCGCCAGCAGCTTGGCCTTTACAGGGGGTAGTGGCTACACCTTC.

This chain connects TRBV6-2 or TRBV6-3 to TRBJ1-5; tentatively, D is TRBD1 (6 bases). CDR3 length equals 13 residues. CDR1 is MNHEY and CDR2 is SVGEGT in the germline V gene. Between the trimmed V and J ends, which lost 6 bases and 6 bases, there was a span of 12 bases. CDR3 protein: CASSLNRVQPQHF. The CDR3 DNA follows: TGTGCCAGCAGCCTTAACAGGGTTCAGCCCCAGCATTTT.

This chain uses TRBV6-1 with TRBJ2-7, with 11 nucleotides matching TRBD2. Germline CDR1 is MNHNS and CDR2 is SASEGT. Germline trimming cut 8 bases from V and 0 bases from J; bases unmatched to any gene: 9. The CDR3 length is 16 residues. CDR3: CASGLAGGKSSYEQYF. The CDR3, as DNA: TGTGCCAGCGGGCTAGCGGGAGGAAAGAGCTCCTACGAGCAGTACTTC.

About this clonotype: A much larger clone differs by one base, so this may be a read error. The gene calls are TRBV19 and TRBJ1-5; D remains ambiguous. The CDR3 spans 14 residues. Per the germline V gene, CDR1 is LNHDA and CDR2 is SQIVND (reference sequence). This chain's CDR3 is CASSTSNSNRPQHF. The CDR3 nucleotides read TGTGCCAGTAGTACCTCAAATAGCAATCGGCCCCAGCATTTT.

This clonotype occurred many times. V gene TRBV6-5 combines with J gene TRBJ2-7; TRBD1 matches 10 bases. The CDR3 is 16 amino acids. Unmatched junction bases numbered 8, after V lost 2 bases and J lost 4 bases. Germline CDR1 reads MNHEY; CDR2 reads SVGAGI. The DNA for the CDR3 is TGTGCCAGCAGTTACAGTTCGGGACAGGGGCCGTACGAGCAGTACTTC. Its protein is CASSYSSGQGPYEQYF.

The V call is TRBV7-8, the J call TRBJ1-3, with no clear D. Trimming removed 2 bases at V and 1 base at J, with 15 bases between. In germline, CDR1 is SGHVS, CDR2 FQNEAQ. This CDR3 is built from 17 residues. CDR3 bases: TGTGCCAGCAGCTTAAACGCGGGGATTAGGTCTGGAAACACCATATATTTT. Amino acids: CASSLNAGIRSGNTIYF. The complete variable domain, with remaining parts taken from reference TRBV7-8 and TRBJ1-3, reads GAGVSQSPRYKVAKRGQDVALRCDPISGHVSLFWYQQALGQGPEFLTYFQNEAQLDKSGLPSDRFFAERPEGSVSTLKIQRTQQEDSAVYLCASSLNAGIRSGNTIYFGEGSWLTVV.

At least ten counts were recorded for this clonotype. This chain joins TRBV20-1 and TRBJ2-2; possible D gene TRBD2, 6 bases. Germline V gene sequence: CDR1 DFQATT, CDR2 SNEGSKA (reference sequence). Trimming took off 0 bases at V and 0 bases at J, with 11 bases between the two ends. The CDR3 extends over 16 amino acids. The CDR3 bases are TGCAGTGCTAGAGATCAGCGGGCCGCGAACACCGGGGAGCTGTTTTTT. It encodes CSARDQRAANTGELFF.

This clonotype was recorded at least ten times. The chain uses TRBV24-1 and TRBJ2-5; possibly TRBD2 for D (7 bases). The CDR3 extends over 13 amino acids. Trimming left V 5 bases short and J 6 bases short, with 12 bases between. Germline CDR1 reads KGHDR; CDR2 reads SFDVKD. CDR3 in amino acids: CATSGGGPQTQYF. The CDR3 DNA reads as TGTGCCACCAGTGGGGGGGGGCCGCAGACCCAGTACTTC.

This clonotype was seen many times. The rearrangement joins TRBV4-1 to TRBJ1-5; D may be TRBD1 (6 bases). Germline V gene sequence: CDR1 MGHRA, CDR2 YSYEKL. Trimming shortened V by 3 bases and J by 6 bases, and 9 bases separated the two germline ends. This CDR3 contains 13 residues. Written as DNA, the CDR3 is TGCGCCAGCAGCCACAGGGGCGGTCAGCCCCAGCATTTT. This translates into CASSHRGGQPQHF.

This clonotype was observed at least ten times. The chain employs TRBV19 and TRBJ1-2; D may be TRBD1 (5 bases). Per germline, CDR1 LNHDA and CDR2 SQIVND (reference sequence). V was cut by 7 bases and J by 3 bases, with 18 bases left in between. This CDR3 has 15 residues. The CDR3 coding sequence is TGTGCCAGTACAAAAACGGGTCAGGGACACTATGGCTACACCTTC. Its protein product is CASTKTGQGHYGYTF.

The V gene is TRBV5-1, the J gene TRBJ2-7, with TRBD2 matching 9 bases. CDR1 is SGHRS, CDR2 YFSETQ, per germline. This CDR3 contains 15 residues. J gave up 3 bases and V 2 bases, and 6 bases lay outside the gene matches. The CDR3 reads CASSFTSGYSYEQYF. CDR3 nucleotide sequence: TGCGCCAGCAGCTTCACTAGCGGGTATAGCTACGAGCAGTACTTC.

This clonotype was counted between two and nine times. The chain recombines TRBV5-1 with TRBJ2-5, with TRBD2 identical over 10 bases. V lost 0 bases to trimming and J lost 0 bases; unmatched junction nucleotides: 5. The CDR3 spans 17 residues. Germline V gene lookup returns CDR1 SGHRS and CDR2 YFSETQ. The CDR3 bases are TGCGCCAGCAGCTTGGTTAGCGGGAGGAACTACCAAGAGACCCAGTACTTC. Translated: CASSLVSGRNYQETQYF.

The sample holds many counts of this clonotype. The rearrangement links TRBV20-1 to TRBJ2-5; D not resolved. V lost 3 bases and J 5 bases, leaving 10 bases between the germline ends. Germline CDR1 and CDR2: DFQATT and SNEGSKA (reference sequence). The CDR3 covers 12 residues. Written as DNA, the CDR3 is TGCAGTGCTAGGGCCTCGGCGGAGACCCAGTACTTC. Translated: CSARASAETQYF.

This clonotype was found many times. V gene TRBV14 combines with J gene TRBJ2-5; a weak D match, TRBD2 (6 bases). This CDR3 has 14 amino acids. Between the trimmed V and J ends, which lost 2 bases and 3 bases, there was a span of 10 bases. CDR1 is SGHDN, CDR2 FVKESK, per germline. The CDR3 sequence is CASSQLAGKETQYF. The DNA for the CDR3 is TGTGCCAGCAGCCAATTGGCGGGAAAAGAGACCCAGTACTTC.

This clonotype has at least ten counts. J is TRBJ2-5 and V is TRBV2, with D unresolved. There are 13 residues in the CDR3. Germline loops: CDR1 SNHLY, CDR2 FYNNEI. V was shortened by 7 bases and J by 0 bases, with 9 bases between the two germline ends. CDR3 loop: CASTAFDQETQYF. The CDR3 DNA follows: TGTGCCAGCACCGCTTTCGACCAAGAGACCCAGTACTTC.

Of note for this clonotype: Lacking the conserved final phenylalanine or tryptophan, this CDR3 likely reflects a read error. It is unclear where the CDR3 begins or ends on the DNA, so no DNA is shown, and the CDR3 is as TCRdb lists it. The chain uses TRBV11-2 and TRBJ2-1; the D segment call TRBD2 is taken from the table without a DNA check. Germline CDR1 is SGHAT and CDR2 is FQNNGV. Inclusive of both ends, the CDR3 amounts to 18 amino acids. CDR3 protein: CASSLIGGTSGGAGTQHS.

This clonotype was counted at least ten times. This chain joins TRBV27 and TRBJ2-7; a weak D match, TRBD1 (6 bases). The CDR3 runs 16 residues. V was trimmed by 4 bases and J by 0 bases, leaving 16 bases between them. Germline V CDR1 and CDR2: MNHEY, SMNVEV (reference sequence). CDR3 protein: CASSSFGTTSSYEQYF. The CDR3 nucleotides read TGTGCCAGCAGTTCGTTTGGGACAACTAGCTCCTACGAGCAGTACTTC.

This clonotype was recorded many times. This chain connects TRBV30 to TRBJ1-1; 8 bases line up with TRBD1. V lost 7 bases to trimming and J lost 3 bases; unmatched junction nucleotides: 7. Looked up from germline, CDR1 is GTSNPN and CDR2 is SVGIG (reference sequence). This CDR3 comprises 13 residues. The CDR3: CASLGQGDTEAFF. In nucleotides, the CDR3 is TGTGCCTCACTCGGACAGGGAGACACTGAAGCTTTCTTT.

This clonotype was counted at least ten times. The V call is TRBV3-1, the J call TRBJ1-6; unclear D gene. Germline V CDR1 and CDR2: LGHDT, YNNKEL (reference sequence). The CDR3 length is 17 residues. Trimming stripped 3 bases from V and 10 bases from J, with 22 bases between. CDR3 region: CASSHFPVLSKGSPLHF. The DNA of the CDR3 is TGTGCCAGCAGCCACTTCCCGGTATTATCGAAAGGGTCACCCCTCCACTTT.

The chain combines TRBV7-3 with TRBJ2-1, with D possibly being TRBD1 or TRBD2 (5 bases each). Trimming cost V 2 bases and J 5 bases, with 13 bases left between them. This CDR3 is 15 amino acids long. CDR1 SGHTA and CDR2 FQGTGA come from the germline V gene. CDR3: CASSLWGSGDNEQFF. CDR3 sequence (DNA): TGTGCCAGCAGCTTATGGGGGTCCGGGGACAATGAGCAGTTCTTC.

The CDR3 DNA sequence: TGCAGTGCTAGCGGGCGGGAAGGCTCCTACGAGCAGTACTTC. Protein sequence: CSASGREGSYEQYF. The chain employs TRBV20-1 and TRBJ2-7; perhaps TRBD2 as D (6 bases). V dropped 3 bases and J dropped 0 bases, with 12 bases sitting between them. CDR1 and CDR2 (germline): DFQATT, SNEGSKA (reference sequence). The CDR3 extends over 14 amino acids.

This clonotype showed up many times. The chain recombines TRBV18 with TRBJ2-2, with a possible D match to TRBD1 (6 bases). Germline CDR1 and CDR2: KGHSH and LQKENI. The CDR3 runs to 16 residues. V shed 2 bases and J shed 5 bases, with 15 bases lying between them. CDR3 DNA sequence: TGTGCCAGCTCACCAGCTGCTACAGGGTCGACCGGGGAGCTGTTTTTT. Its translation is CASSPAATGSTGELFF.

Within the sample, this clonotype is medium-sized. The chain uses TRBV12-5 and TRBJ1-1; D is uncertain. CDR1 and CDR2 (germline): LGHNT, FRNRAP. This CDR3 contains 15 residues. V was trimmed by 1 base and J by 4 bases, leaving 13 bases between them. For the CDR3, the DNA is TGTGCTAGTGGTTTGGAGGGCCTGAGAAGCACTGAAGCTTTCTTT. Translated: CASGLEGLRSTEAFF. The whole variable domain, remainder taken from reference TRBV12-5 and TRBJ1-1, is DARVTQTPRHKVTEMGQEVTMRCQPILGHNTVFWYRQTMMQGLELLAYFRNRAPLDDSGMPKDRFSAEMPDATLATLKIQPSEPRDSAVYFCASGLEGLRSTEAFFGQGTRLTVV.

There are many counts of this clonotype. The chain is built from TRBV6-5 and TRBJ2-5; TRBD2 is a possible D gene (7 bases). V was trimmed by 11 bases and J by 2 bases, leaving 24 bases between them. Germline values: CDR1 MNHEY, CDR2 SVGAGI. This CDR3 has 16 residues. The CDR3 loop reads CAGKGGVVRFQETQYF. The CDR3 bases are TGTGCCGGCAAGGGGGGGGTGGTGAGGTTTCAAGAGACCCAGTACTTC.